The entry below describes one TCR beta chain. This sample stems from a study of blood T cell repertoires in COVID-19. Seattle participants joined during active infection and were tracked over time. CDR3 length: 16 residues. Germline CDR1 is SGHRS and CDR2 is YFSETQ. V was pared by 0 bases and J by 3 bases, with 16 bases between. Sequencing was performed with immunoSEQ multiplex PCR; in TCRdb, only in-frame clones are kept and a portion is missing. The data contain roughly 500,000 clones, 75% to 90% of them singletons. This sequence was found in a man younger than 30 with COVID-19, enrolled during active disease. The sample comprised peripheral blood. V usage is TRBV5-1 and J usage is TRBJ2-7; D may be TRBD1 (5 bases). Here the CDR3 DNA reads TGCGCCAGCAGCTTGGGTCTAGGGGAAATGTACTACGAGCAGTACTTC. Its protein product is CASSLGLGEMYYEQYF.